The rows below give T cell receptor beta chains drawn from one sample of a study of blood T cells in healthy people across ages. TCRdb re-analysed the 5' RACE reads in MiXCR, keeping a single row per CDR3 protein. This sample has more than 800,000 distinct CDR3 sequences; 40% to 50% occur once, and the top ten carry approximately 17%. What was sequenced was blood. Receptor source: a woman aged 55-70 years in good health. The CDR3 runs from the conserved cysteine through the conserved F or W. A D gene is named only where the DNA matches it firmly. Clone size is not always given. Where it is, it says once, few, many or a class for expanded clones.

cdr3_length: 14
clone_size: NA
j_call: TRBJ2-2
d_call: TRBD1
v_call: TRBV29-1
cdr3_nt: TGCAGCGGGCAGACAGGGGTTTACACCGGGGAGCTGTTTTTT
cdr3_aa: CSGQTGVYTGELFF

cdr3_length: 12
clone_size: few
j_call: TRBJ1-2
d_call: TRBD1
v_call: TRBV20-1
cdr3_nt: TGCAGTGCATCGACAGGGGGCTCTGGCTACACCTTC
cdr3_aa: CSASTGGSGYTF

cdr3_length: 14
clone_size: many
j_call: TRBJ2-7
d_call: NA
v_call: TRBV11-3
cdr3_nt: TGTGCCAGCAGCCCACGAGGTGTCTCCTACGAGCAGTACTTC
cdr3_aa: CASSPRGVSYEQYF

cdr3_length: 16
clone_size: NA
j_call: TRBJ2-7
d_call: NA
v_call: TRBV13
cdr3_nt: TGTGCCAGCAGCTCGTCCGACACCGCCTTTGGGTACGAGCAGTACTTC
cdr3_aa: CASSSSDTAFGYEQYF

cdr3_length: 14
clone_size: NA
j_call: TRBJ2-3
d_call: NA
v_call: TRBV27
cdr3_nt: TGTGCCAGCAGTTTCGGTCTTCGCACAGATACGCAGTATTTT
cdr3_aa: CASSFGLRTDTQYF

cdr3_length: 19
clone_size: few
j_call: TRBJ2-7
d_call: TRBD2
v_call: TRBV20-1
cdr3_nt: TGCAGTGCCAGTTCCCCGGGACTACCCACGATTAGCTCCTACAATGAGCAGTACTTC
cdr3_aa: CSASSPGLPTISSYNEQYF

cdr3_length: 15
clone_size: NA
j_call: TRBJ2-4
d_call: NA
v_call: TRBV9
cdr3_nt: TGTGCCAGCAGCGTAGGGACAGCCCGGCTAAACATTCAGTACTTC
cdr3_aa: CASSVGTARLNIQYF

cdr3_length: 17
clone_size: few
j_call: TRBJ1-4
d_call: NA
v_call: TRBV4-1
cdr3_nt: TGCGCCAGCAGCCAAGTGGGCCTCGGCAGGTCGACGGAAAAACTGTTTTTT
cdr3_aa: CASSQVGLGRSTEKLFF

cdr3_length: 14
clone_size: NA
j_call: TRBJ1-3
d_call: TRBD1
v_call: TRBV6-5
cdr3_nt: TGTGCCAGCAGTCAAGGGACAGGGAGGGACACCATATATTTT
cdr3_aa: CASSQGTGRDTIYF

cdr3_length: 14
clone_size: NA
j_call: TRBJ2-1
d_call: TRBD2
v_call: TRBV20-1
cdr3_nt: TGCAGTGCGCGGAATCTAGCGGGAGTCAATGAGCAGTTCTTC
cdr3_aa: CSARNLAGVNEQFF

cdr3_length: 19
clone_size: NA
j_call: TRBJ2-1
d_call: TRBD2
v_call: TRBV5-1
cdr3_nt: TGCGCCAGCAGCCCTAAACCCACTAGCGGAATCGTTTCCTACAATGAGCAGTTCTTC
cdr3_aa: CASSPKPTSGIVSYNEQFF

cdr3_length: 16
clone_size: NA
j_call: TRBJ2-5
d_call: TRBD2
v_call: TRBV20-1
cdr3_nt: TGCAGTGCTAGATCTGGGACTAGCGGGAGTAGGGAGACCCAGTACTTC
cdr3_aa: CSARSGTSGSRETQYF

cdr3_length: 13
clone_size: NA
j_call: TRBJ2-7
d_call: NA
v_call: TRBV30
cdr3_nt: TGTGCCTGGAAAGCGAGCGACAACTACGAGCAGTACTTC
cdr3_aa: CAWKASDNYEQYF

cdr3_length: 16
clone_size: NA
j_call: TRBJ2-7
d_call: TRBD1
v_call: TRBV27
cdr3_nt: TGTGCCAGCAGTTTATCAGGATGGGACAGAGACTACGAGCAGTACTTC
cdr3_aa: CASSLSGWDRDYEQYF

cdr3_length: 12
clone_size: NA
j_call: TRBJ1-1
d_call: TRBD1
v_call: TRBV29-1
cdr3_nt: TGCAGCGTTATACAGGGGGCCACTGAAGCTTTCTTT
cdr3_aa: CSVIQGATEAFF

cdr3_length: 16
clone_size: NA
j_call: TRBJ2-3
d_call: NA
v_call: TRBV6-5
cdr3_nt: TGTGCCAGCTCCTTACTTGCAGATTGGGGCACAGATACGCAGTATTTT
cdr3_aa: CASSLLADWGTDTQYF

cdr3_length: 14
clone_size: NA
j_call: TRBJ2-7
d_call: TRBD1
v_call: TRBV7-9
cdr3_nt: TGTGCCAGCAGCCCCAGGGACAGGGTCGCGGAGCAGTACTTC
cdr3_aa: CASSPRDRVAEQYF

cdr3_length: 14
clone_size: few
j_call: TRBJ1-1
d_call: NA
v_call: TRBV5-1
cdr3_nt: TGCGCCAGCAGCCCCGACTCTTTGAGCACTGAAGCTTTCTTT
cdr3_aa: CASSPDSLSTEAFF

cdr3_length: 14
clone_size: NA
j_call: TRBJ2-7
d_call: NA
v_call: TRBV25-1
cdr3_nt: TGTGCCAGCAGTGAACCCGACAGGCCCTACGAGCAGTACTTC
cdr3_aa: CASSEPDRPYEQYF

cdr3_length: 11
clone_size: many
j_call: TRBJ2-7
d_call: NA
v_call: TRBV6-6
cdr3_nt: TGTGCCAGCAGTCATCATTACGAGCAGTACTTC
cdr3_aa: CASSHHYEQYF

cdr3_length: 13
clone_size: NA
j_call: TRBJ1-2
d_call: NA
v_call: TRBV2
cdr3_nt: TGTGCCAGCAGCACGTCACAGGGAGATGGCTACACCTTC
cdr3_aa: CASSTSQGDGYTF

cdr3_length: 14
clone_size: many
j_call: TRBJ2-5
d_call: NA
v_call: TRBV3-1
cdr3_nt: TGTGCCAGCAGCCCACCTATAACCCCGGGGACCCAGTACTTC
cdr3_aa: CASSPPITPGTQYF

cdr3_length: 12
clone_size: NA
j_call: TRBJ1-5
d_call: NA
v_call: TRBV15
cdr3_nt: TGTGCCACCAGCGGGGGTTTGGGGCCCCAGCATTTT
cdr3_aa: CATSGGLGPQHF

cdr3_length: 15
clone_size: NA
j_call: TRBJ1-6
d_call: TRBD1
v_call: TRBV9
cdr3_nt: TGTGCCAGCAGCGCCAGGACAGGCCGAAATTCACCCCTCCACTTT
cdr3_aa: CASSARTGRNSPLHF

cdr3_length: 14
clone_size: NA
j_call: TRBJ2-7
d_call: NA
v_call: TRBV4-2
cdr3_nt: TGTGCCAGCAGCCAAGATTTAGTCACCTACGAGCAGTACTTC
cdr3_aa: CASSQDLVTYEQYF

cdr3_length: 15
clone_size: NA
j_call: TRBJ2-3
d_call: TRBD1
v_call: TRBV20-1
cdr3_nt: TGCAGTGCTAATCATCAGGGGGCCTTCACAGATACGCAGTATTTT
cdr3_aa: CSANHQGAFTDTQYF

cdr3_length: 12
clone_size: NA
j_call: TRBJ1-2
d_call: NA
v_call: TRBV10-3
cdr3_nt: TGTGCCATCCCAACCGTCCCAAAAGGCTACACCTTC
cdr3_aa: CAIPTVPKGYTF

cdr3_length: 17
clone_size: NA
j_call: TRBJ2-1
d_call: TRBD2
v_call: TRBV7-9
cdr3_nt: TGTGCCAGCACCTCAGCCGGGGGAGGGGATCAAAACAATGAGCAGTTCTTC
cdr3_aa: CASTSAGGGDQNNEQFF

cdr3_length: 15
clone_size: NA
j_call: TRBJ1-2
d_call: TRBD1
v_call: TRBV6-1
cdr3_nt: TGTGCCAGCAGTGAACGTGATCAGGGGGGATATGGCTACACCTTC
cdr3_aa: CASSERDQGGYGYTF

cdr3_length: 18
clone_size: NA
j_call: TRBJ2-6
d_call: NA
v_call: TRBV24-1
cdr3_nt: TGTGCCACCAGTGGCCCGGACAGTTTAATCTCTGGGGCCAACGTCCTGACTTTC
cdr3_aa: CATSGPDSLISGANVLTF

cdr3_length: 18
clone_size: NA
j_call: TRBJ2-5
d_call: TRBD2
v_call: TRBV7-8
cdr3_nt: TGTGCCAGCAGCTTATGGGGGCGGGGGGGTGGAATCCAAGAGACCCAGTACTTC
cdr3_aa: CASSLWGRGGGIQETQYF

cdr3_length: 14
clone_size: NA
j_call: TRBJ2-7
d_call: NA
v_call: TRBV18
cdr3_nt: TGTGCCAGCTCACCTGTTTTCTCCAACAATGAGCAGTACTTC
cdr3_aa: CASSPVFSNNEQYF

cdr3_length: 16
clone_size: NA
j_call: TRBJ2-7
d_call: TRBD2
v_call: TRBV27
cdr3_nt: TGTGCCAGCAGTTCAGCCCTAGCGGGAGCTAGTTACGAGCAGTACTTC
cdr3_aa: CASSSALAGASYEQYF

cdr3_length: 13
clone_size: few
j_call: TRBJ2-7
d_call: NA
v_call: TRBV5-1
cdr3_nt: TGCGCCAGTAAGACCGCTCAGGGATACGAGCAGTACTTC
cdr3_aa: CASKTAQGYEQYF

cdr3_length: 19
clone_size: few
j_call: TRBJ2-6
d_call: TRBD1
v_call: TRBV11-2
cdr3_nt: TGTGCCAGCAGCTTAGGGACAGGGGACATACTTTCTGGGGCCAACGTCCTGACTTTC
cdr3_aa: CASSLGTGDILSGANVLTF

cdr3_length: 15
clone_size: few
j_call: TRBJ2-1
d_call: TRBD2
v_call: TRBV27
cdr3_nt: TGTGCCAGCAGTAAGCTAGCGGCCCGCCGCAATGAGCAGTTCTTC
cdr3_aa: CASSKLAARRNEQFF

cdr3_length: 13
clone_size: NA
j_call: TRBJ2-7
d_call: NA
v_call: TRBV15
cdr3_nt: TGTGCCACCAGCGCGTCCGGGGGGCGCTTCCAGTACTTC
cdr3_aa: CATSASGGRFQYF

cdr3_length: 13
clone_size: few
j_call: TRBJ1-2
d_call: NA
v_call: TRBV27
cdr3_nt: TGTGCCAGCGCCTTACGTAGAGGCAGTGGCTACACCTTC
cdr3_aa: CASALRRGSGYTF

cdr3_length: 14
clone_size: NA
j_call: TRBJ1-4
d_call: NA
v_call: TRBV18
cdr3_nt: TGTGCCAGCTCTAAAAGTGCAACTAATGAAAAACTGTTTTTT
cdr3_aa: CASSKSATNEKLFF

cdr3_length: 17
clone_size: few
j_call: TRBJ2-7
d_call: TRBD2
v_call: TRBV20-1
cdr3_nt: TGCAGTGCTTTTACCCGACTAGCGGAGGGACCTACGTTTGAGCAGTACTTC
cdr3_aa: CSAFTRLAEGPTFEQYF

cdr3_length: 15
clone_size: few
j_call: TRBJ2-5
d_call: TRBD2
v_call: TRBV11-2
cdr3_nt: TGTGCCAGCACCAGGACTAGCGGGAGTCAAGAGACCCAGTACTTC
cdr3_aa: CASTRTSGSQETQYF

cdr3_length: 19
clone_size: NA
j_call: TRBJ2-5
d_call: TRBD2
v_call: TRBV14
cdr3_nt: TGTGCCAGCAGCCAAGATCCCCCCACAGGACTAGCGGGACAAGAGACCCAGTACTTC
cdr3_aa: CASSQDPPTGLAGQETQYF

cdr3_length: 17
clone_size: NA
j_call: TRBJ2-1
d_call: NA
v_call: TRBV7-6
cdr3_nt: TGTGCCAGCAGCTTAGAAGTGTTAGCGAGCTCCTACAATGAGCAGTTCTTC
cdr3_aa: CASSLEVLASSYNEQFF

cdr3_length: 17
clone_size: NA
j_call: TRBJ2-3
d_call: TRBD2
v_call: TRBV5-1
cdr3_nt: TGCGCCAGCAGCGCCATAGGGGAGAGCGGGAGGACAGATACGCAGTATTTT
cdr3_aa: CASSAIGESGRTDTQYF

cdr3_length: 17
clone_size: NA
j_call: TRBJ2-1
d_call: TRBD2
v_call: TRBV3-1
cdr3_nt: TGTGCCAGCAGCCAAGTGTCTAGCGGGAGTAAAGGTGCTGAGCAGTTCTTC
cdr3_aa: CASSQVSSGSKGAEQFF

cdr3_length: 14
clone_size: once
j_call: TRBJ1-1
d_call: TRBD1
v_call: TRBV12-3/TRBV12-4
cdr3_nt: TGTGCCAGCAGAGAGGGAGGGGGCTGGACTGAAGCTTTCTTT
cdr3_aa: CASREGGGWTEAFF

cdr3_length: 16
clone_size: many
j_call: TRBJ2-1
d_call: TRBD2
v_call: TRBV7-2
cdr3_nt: TGTGCCAGCAGCTTAGAGGGGACTAGCGGGTACAATGAGCAGTTCTTC
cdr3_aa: CASSLEGTSGYNEQFF

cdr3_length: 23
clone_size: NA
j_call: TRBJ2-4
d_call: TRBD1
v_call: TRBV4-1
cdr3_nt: TGCGCCAGCAGCCAAGGGAACTTGAAGGGTACGGTGGTAGACAGGGGTGAACGGAACATTCAGTACTTC
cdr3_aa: CASSQGNLKGTVVDRGERNIQYF